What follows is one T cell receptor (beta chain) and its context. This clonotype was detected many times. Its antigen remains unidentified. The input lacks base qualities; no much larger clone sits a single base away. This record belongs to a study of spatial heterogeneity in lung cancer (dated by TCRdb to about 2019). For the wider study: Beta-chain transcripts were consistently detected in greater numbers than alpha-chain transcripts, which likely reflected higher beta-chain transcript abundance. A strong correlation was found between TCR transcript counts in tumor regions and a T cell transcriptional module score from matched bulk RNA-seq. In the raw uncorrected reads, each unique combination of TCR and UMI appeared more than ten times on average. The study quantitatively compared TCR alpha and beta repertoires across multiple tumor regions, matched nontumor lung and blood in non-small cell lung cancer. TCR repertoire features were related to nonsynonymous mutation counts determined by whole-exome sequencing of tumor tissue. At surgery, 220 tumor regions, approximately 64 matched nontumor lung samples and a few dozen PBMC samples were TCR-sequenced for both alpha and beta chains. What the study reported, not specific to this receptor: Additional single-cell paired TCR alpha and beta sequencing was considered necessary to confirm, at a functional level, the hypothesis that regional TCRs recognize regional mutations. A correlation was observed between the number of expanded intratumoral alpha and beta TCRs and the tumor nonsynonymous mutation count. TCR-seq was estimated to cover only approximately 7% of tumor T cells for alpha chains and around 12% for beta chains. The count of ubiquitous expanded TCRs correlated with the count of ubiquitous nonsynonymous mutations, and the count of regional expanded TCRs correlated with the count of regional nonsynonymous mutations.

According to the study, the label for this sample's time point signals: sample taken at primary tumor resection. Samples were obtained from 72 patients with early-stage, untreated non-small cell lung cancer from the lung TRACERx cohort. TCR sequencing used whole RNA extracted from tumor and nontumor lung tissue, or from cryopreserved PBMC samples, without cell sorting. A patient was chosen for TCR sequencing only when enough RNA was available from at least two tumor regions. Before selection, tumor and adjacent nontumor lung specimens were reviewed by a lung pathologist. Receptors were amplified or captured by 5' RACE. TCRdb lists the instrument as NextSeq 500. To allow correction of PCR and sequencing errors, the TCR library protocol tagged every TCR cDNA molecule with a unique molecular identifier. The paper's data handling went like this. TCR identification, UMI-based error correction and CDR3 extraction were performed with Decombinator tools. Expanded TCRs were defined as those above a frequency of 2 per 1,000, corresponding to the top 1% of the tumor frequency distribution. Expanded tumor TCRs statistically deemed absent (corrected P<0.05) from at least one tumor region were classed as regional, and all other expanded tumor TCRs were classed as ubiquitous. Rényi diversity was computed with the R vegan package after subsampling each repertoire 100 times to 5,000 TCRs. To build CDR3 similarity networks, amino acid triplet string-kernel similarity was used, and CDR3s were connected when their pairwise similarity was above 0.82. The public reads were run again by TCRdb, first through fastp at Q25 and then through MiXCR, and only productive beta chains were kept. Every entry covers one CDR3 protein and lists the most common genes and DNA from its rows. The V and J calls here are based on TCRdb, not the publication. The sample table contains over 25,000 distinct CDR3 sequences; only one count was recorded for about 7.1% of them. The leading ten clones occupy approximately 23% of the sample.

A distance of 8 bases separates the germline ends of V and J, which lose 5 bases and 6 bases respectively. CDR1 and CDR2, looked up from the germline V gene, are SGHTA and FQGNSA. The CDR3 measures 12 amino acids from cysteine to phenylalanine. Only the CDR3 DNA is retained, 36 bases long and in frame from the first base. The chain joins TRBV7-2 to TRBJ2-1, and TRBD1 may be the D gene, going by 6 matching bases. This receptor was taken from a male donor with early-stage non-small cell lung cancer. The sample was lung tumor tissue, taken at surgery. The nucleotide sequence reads TGTGCCAGCAGCCAACAGGGCAATGAGCAGTTCTTC. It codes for CASSQQGNEQFF.